This TCR beta chain derives from a study of neurological immune-mediated disorders. This clonotype was picked up many times. Its antigen is unidentified. 5'RACE employing 10-nucleotide random UMIs yielded the cDNA. In TCRdb, the 5' RACE reads were re-called with MiXCR into one record per CDR3 protein. The repertoire holds roughly 70,000 distinct CDR3 sequences, with around 3.9% as singletons. CDR1 is PRHDT, CDR2 FYEKMQ, per germline (reference sequence). The germline V and J ends were trimmed by 4 bases and 7 bases, with 25 bases remaining between them. This CDR3 comprises 17 residues. Notes on the study in general: The absence of shared CDR3 amino acid sequences among expanded clones across subjects suggests private repertoires in all groups.

Unsorted libraries came from 2 million PBMCs stored at -80 °C. The clonotype originates from a man aged 30 to 39 with multiple sclerosis. The chain is built from TRBV13 and TRBJ1-2; possible D gene TRBD1, 5 bases. Sequencing input: PBMCs. The CDR3 nucleotides are TGTGCCAGCAGCTCCCCCTCCACAGGAGGCGTTTCTCGTGGCTACACCTTC. It codes for CASSSPSTGGVSRGYTF.